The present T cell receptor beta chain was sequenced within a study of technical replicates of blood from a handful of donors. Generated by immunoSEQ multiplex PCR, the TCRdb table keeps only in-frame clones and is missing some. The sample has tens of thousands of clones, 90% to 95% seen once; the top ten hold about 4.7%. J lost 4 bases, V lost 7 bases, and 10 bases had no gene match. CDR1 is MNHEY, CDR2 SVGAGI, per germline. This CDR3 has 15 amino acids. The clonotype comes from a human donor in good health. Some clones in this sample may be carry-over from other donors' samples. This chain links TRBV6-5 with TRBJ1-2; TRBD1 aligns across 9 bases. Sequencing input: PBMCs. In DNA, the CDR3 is TGTGCCAGCAAGGTACAGGGGGCTGGGGTCTATGGCTACACCTTC. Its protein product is CASKVQGAGVYGYTF.